The 32 T cell receptor beta chains given below trace back to one sample, sequenced in a study of blood T cell repertoires in COVID-19 (dated by TCRdb to about 2020). Library construction relied on the immunoSEQ multiplex PCR assay. What TCRdb holds here is the immuneACCESS table cut down to in-frame rearrangements. Part of the clones is not present; checked against another copy, under half of the missing clones reflect an unresolved V gene, and the others are unexplained. The table for this sample lists around 700,000 clones; about 87% of them were counted only once. About 0.26% of the sample is in the top ten clones. The sample consisted of peripheral blood. The receptors here all came from a woman between 18 and 29 years old with acute or convalescent COVID-19.

The chain carries TRBV10-3 and TRBJ2-7; weak D call: TRBD2 (6 bases). The CDR3 sequence is 11 residues long. Trimming shortened V by 10 bases and J by 5 bases, and 12 bases separated the two germline ends. Germline V lookup: CDR1 ENHRY, CDR2 SYGVKD. CDR3 bases: TGTGCCACTTGGGGGGTCCACGAGCAGTACTTC. This gives the protein CATWGVHEQYF.

CDR3 protein: CASSVGQGIGELFF. The CDR3 nucleotides are TGTGCCAGCAGCGTTGGACAGGGGATCGGGGAGCTGTTTTTT. The chain is built from TRBV9 and TRBJ2-2; 9 nucleotides agree with TRBD1. The J segment lost 7 bases and the V segment lost 2 bases, leaving 3 bases of the junction unmatched. Germline CDR1 SGDLS, CDR2 YYNGEE. This CDR3 comprises 14 residues.

The chain links TRBV24-1 to TRBJ2-3; no definite D call. CDR3 length: 12 amino acids. The germline V gene encodes CDR1 KGHDR and CDR2 SFDVKD. Trimming stripped 3 bases from V and 7 bases from J, with 7 bases between. The CDR3 coding sequence is TGTGCCACCAGTGATCTTAGAAATACGCAGTATTTT. This codes for CATSDLRNTQYF.

This chain connects TRBV7-2 to TRBJ2-7, with 9 bases matching TRBD1. There are 14 residues in the CDR3. Germline assignment: CDR1 SGHTA and CDR2 FQGNSA. The J segment lost 6 bases and the V segment lost 6 bases, leaving 9 bases of the junction unmatched. The chain's CDR3 is CASRAGTGFFEQYF. In DNA, the CDR3 is TGTGCCAGCAGGGCCGGGACAGGGTTTTTCGAGCAGTACTTC.

The genes are TRBV4-2 and TRBJ1-1; 9 bases are a match to TRBD1. The CDR3 covers 17 residues. The V gene end was trimmed by 1 base and the J gene end by 2 bases; junction bases not matched to a gene: 8. The germline gives CDR1 LGHNA, CDR2 YNFKEQ. CDR3 DNA: TGTGCCAGCAGCCAAGCGTTAACAGGGGGCTTCAACACTGAAGCTTTCTTT. It codes for CASSQALTGGFNTEAFF.

The CDR3 DNA reads as TGCAGCGTATGGGGGCAGGGGGCCGGTGAGCAGTACTTC. It specifies CSVWGQGAGEQYF. The genes are TRBV29-1 and TRBJ2-7; TRBD1 aligns across 8 bases. There are 13 residues in the CDR3. V gave up 6 bases and J gave up 7 bases; unmatched junction bases: 11. Per the germline V gene, CDR1 is SQVTM and CDR2 is ANQGSEA.

This chain links TRBV29-1 with TRBJ2-7, with 7 nucleotides matching TRBD1. The CDR3 loop spans 13 amino acids. Germline CDR1 and CDR2: SQVTM and ANQGSEA. Unmatched junction bases numbered 5, after V lost 6 bases and J lost 0 bases. DNA of the CDR3: TGCAGCGTCACGGACAGGATCTCCTACGAGCAGTACTTC. Its translation is CSVTDRISYEQYF.

This clone was detected once. The chain combines TRBV5-1 with TRBJ2-1; D is possibly TRBD2 (5 bases). This CDR3 is 13 amino acids long. Per germline, CDR1 SGHRS and CDR2 YFSETQ. Trimming shortened V by 5 bases and J by 9 bases, and 15 bases separated the two germline ends. CDR3 DNA sequence: TGCGCCAGCAGTCCCCGGACTGAAGGTGAGCAGTTCTTC. This translates into CASSPRTEGEQFF.

For the CDR3, the DNA is TGTGCCAGCAGCTTAAGTTGGACAAATAATTCACCCCTCCACTTT. This encodes CASSLSWTNNSPLHF. This chain connects TRBV7-2 to TRBJ1-6; D perhaps matches TRBD1 (5 bases). The CDR3 totals 15 residues. V was shortened by 2 bases and J by 5 bases, with 10 bases between the two germline ends. Germline CDR1 and CDR2: SGHTA and FQGNSA.

J is TRBJ1-1 and V is TRBV30; D gene ambiguous. V lost 2 bases and J lost 4, with 20 bases in between. This CDR3 is 16 amino acids long. Germline-derived CDR1 and CDR2 are GTSNPN and SVGIG (reference sequence). CDR3 region: CAWSRPGKRRGTEAFF. DNA of the CDR3: TGTGCCTGGAGTCGTCCCGGGAAACGCAGAGGCACTGAAGCTTTCTTT. Using reference TRBV30 and TRBJ1-1 for the parts outside the CDR3, the full variable domain is SQTIHQWPATLVQPVGSPLSLECTVEGTSNPNLYWYRQAAGRGLQLLFYSVGIGQISSEVPQNLSASRPQDRQFILSSKKLLLSDSGFYLCAWSRPGKRRGTEAFFGQGTRLTVV.

V and J are TRBV29-1 and TRBJ1-1; 10 positions match TRBD1. Unmatched junction bases numbered 4, after V lost 4 bases and J lost 5 bases. Germline V gene lookup returns CDR1 SQVTM and CDR2 ANQGSEA. CDR3 length: 13 residues. CDR3 amino acids: CSVGQGADTEAFF. DNA of the CDR3: TGCAGCGTTGGACAGGGGGCCGATACTGAAGCTTTCTTT.

The chain has TRBV19 and TRBJ1-1; D gene unclear. Trimming took 11 bases from V and 3 from J, leaving 19 bases between them. Germline V gene lookup returns CDR1 LNHDA and CDR2 SQIVND (reference sequence). The CDR3 runs 14 residues. In DNA, the CDR3 is TGTGCCTCTAATTGGGAGGGCGGGGACACTGAAGCTTTCTTT. Translated, it gives CASNWEGGDTEAFF.

V is TRBV4-3 and J is TRBJ1-1, with 7 bases lining up with TRBD1. The CDR3 covers 17 residues. V trimming: 3 bases; J trimming: 4 bases; junction bases outside the gene matches: 14. Germline V gives CDR1 LGHNA, CDR2 YSLEER. This CDR3 reads CASSHAGGGQFGTEAFF. Here the CDR3 DNA reads TGCGCCAGCAGCCATGCCGGGGGGGGACAGTTTGGCACTGAAGCTTTCTTT.

The V call is TRBV7-8, the J call TRBJ1-6; D gene ambiguous. The CDR3 length is 14 residues. Between the trimmed V and J ends, which lost 1 base and 4 bases, there was a span of 5 bases. Germline values: CDR1 SGHVS, CDR2 FQNEAQ. The CDR3 is CASSLDTYNSPLHF. In DNA, the CDR3 is TGTGCCAGCAGCTTAGACACGTATAATTCACCCCTCCACTTT.

The chain uses TRBV11-2 and TRBJ1-6; D possibly corresponds to TRBD1 (6 bases). The CDR3 loop spans 15 amino acids. CDR1 is SGHAT, CDR2 FQNNGV, per germline. Between the trimmed V and J ends, which lost 0 bases and 9 bases, there was a span of 12 bases. CDR3 in amino acids: CASSLEQDRTSPLHF. The CDR3 DNA reads as TGTGCCAGCAGCTTAGAGCAGGACAGAACTTCACCCCTCCACTTT.

The V call is TRBV2, the J call TRBJ1-4; the D gene is possibly TRBD1 (6 bases). Looked up from germline, CDR1 is SNHLY and CDR2 is FYNNEI. V was trimmed by 2 bases and J by 4 bases, leaving 20 bases between them. The CDR3 spans 18 residues. In DNA, the CDR3 is TGTGCCAGCAGTGAAAGCCCCCCCGGGACAAGTCTTAATGAAAAACTGTTTTTT. Residues: CASSESPPGTSLNEKLFF.

In this sample, this clone turned up once. V usage is TRBV29-1 and J usage is TRBJ1-1; possibly TRBD1 for D (6 bases). CDR1 and CDR2 (germline): SQVTM, ANQGSEA. CDR3 length: 13 residues. Trimming left V 6 bases short and J 4 bases short, with 15 bases between. CDR3 in DNA: TGCAGCGTAGAGGGGGACCTTGTCACTGAAGCTTTCTTT. Amino acids: CSVEGDLVTEAFF. Complete variable domain (other parts from reference TRBV29-1 and TRBJ1-1): SAVISQKPSRDICQRGTSLTIQCQVDSQVTMMFWYRQQPGQSLTLIATANQGSEATYESGFVIDKFPISRPNLTFSTLTVSNMSPEDSSIYLCSVEGDLVTEAFFGQGTRLTVV.

The genes are TRBV10-2 and TRBJ1-1; D call uncertain. Trimming stripped 6 bases from V and 0 bases from J, with 5 bases between. The CDR3 length is 12 residues. Germline values: CDR1 WSHSY, CDR2 SAAADI. DNA of the CDR3: TGCGCCAGCAGGCAGATGAACACTGAAGCTTTCTTT. This codes for CASRQMNTEAFF.

This clone appeared a single time. This chain connects TRBV6-1 to TRBJ2-3; D uncertain. The ends were cut back, 3 bases at V and 6 bases at J, with 10 bases in the middle. The CDR3 consists of 13 residues. CDR1 is MNHNS and CDR2 is SASEGT in the germline V gene. The CDR3 DNA is TGTGCCAGCAGTGACAGGTTTTTCGATACGCAGTATTTT. It encodes CASSDRFFDTQYF.

This chain joins TRBV4-1 and TRBJ1-2; D remains ambiguous. The CDR3 totals 17 residues. V lost 1 base and J 6 bases, leaving 21 bases between the germline ends. CDR1 MGHRA and CDR2 YSYEKL come from the germline V gene. The CDR3 sequence is CASSQGPLGSLTHGYTF. The CDR3 DNA sequence: TGCGCCAGCAGCCAAGGGCCCTTGGGGAGCCTGACCCATGGCTACACCTTC.

The chain employs TRBV11-2 and TRBJ2-6, with no clear D. Germline V CDR1 and CDR2: SGHAT, FQNNGV. The CDR3 is 14 residues long. V was trimmed by 11 bases and J by 2 bases, leaving 13 bases between them. The CDR3 bases are TGTGCCTCGAGTTCTGGTACTGGGGCCAACGTCCTGACTTTC. Translation gives CASSSGTGANVLTF. The full variable domain, in which reference TRBV11-2 and TRBJ2-6 provide the parts outside the CDR3, is EAGVAQSPRYKIIEKRQSVAFWCNPISGHATLYWYQQILGQGPKLLIQFQNNGVVDDSQLPKDRFSAERLKGVDSTLKIQPAKLEDSAVYLCASSSGTGANVLTFGAGSRLTVL.

This clone occurred once. J is TRBJ1-3 and V is TRBV30; the D gene is possibly TRBD1 (5 bases). The CDR3 runs 12 residues. From germline, CDR1 is GTSNPN and CDR2 SVGIG (reference sequence). Trimming shortened V by 8 bases and J by 4 bases, and 12 bases separated the two germline ends. The CDR3 loop is CAGRDSGNTIYF. The CDR3 DNA follows: TGTGCCGGCAGGGATTCAGGAAACACCATATATTTT.

V and J are TRBV7-8 and TRBJ2-2; D may be TRBD1 (5 bases). Germline CDR1 SGHVS, CDR2 FQNEAQ. The V and J ends lost 0 bases and 5 bases respectively, with 10 bases between them. The CDR3 contains 15 residues. CDR3 loop: CASSLAPGRTGELFF. The CDR3 DNA reads TGTGCCAGCAGCTTAGCTCCAGGGCGGACCGGGGAGCTGTTTTTT.

The chain has TRBV9 and TRBJ1-2; D unresolved. Trimming cost V 0 bases and J 4 bases, with 10 bases left between them. Germline values: CDR1 SGDLS, CDR2 YYNGEE. CDR3 length equals 14 residues. For the CDR3, the DNA is TGTGCCAGCAGCGTAGCCGGAACAGCCTATGGCTACACCTTC. Protein product: CASSVAGTAYGYTF.

The chain carries TRBV24-1 and TRBJ2-7; 7 bases fit TRBD1. There are 13 residues in the CDR3. The V and J ends lost 4 bases and 3 bases, in that order; junction bases with no gene match: 2. Germline lookup yields CDR1 KGHDR and CDR2 SFDVKD. The CDR3 region has the DNA TGTGCCACCAGTGAAAACAGGGGCTACGAGCAGTACTTC. It yields the protein CATSENRGYEQYF.

Only one count was recorded for this clone. The V gene is TRBV15, the J gene TRBJ2-7; D unresolved. Germline lookup yields CDR1 LNHNV and CDR2 YYDKDF (reference sequence). This CDR3 spans 13 amino acids. Trimming pared 0 bases from V and 4 bases from J, leaving 7 bases between. CDR3 loop: CATSRDHFYEQYF. The CDR3 coding sequence is TGTGCCACCAGCAGAGATCATTTTTACGAGCAGTACTTC. The full variable domain, its missing parts supplied by reference TRBV15 and TRBJ2-7, is DAMVIQNPRYQVTQFGKPVTLSCSQTLNHNVMYWYQQKSSQAPKLLFHYYDKDFNNEADTPDNFQSRRPNTSFCFLDIRSPGLGDTAMYLCATSRDHFYEQYFGPGTRLTVT.

The chain uses TRBV7-8 and TRBJ1-1; TRBD1 agrees at 9 bases. Trimming cost V 6 bases and J 4 bases; bases outside gene matches: 6. This CDR3 contains 14 residues. Germline-derived CDR1 and CDR2 are SGHVS and FQNEAQ. CDR3 sequence: CASSFLDRGTEAFF. CDR3 bases: TGTGCCAGCAGTTTTTTGGACAGGGGCACTGAAGCTTTCTTT.

The chain has TRBV29-1 and TRBJ1-3, with TRBD1 matching over 7 bases. CDR3 length: 15 residues. V lost 6 bases and J lost 3; bases outside the gene matches: 11. Germline-derived CDR1 and CDR2 are SQVTM and ANQGSEA. In DNA, the CDR3 is TGCAGCGTCGGTAACAGGGGAGCCTATGGAAACACCATATATTTT. Protein: CSVGNRGAYGNTIYF.

The chain links TRBV15 to TRBJ2-5, with D tentatively TRBD2 (7 bases). The CDR3 has 14 residues. Germline V gene data show CDR1 as LNHNV and CDR2 as YYDKDF (reference sequence). V was shortened by 0 bases and J by 4 bases, with 9 bases between the two germline ends. CDR3 residues: CATSRERGRETQYF. The CDR3 region has the DNA TGTGCCACCAGCAGAGAGCGGGGGCGAGAGACCCAGTACTTC.

V and J are TRBV11-2 and TRBJ1-1, with D possibly TRBD1 on 5 matching bases. V gave up 0 bases and J gave up 1 base, with 9 bases separating them. The CDR3 runs 15 residues. Germline V gives CDR1 SGHAT, CDR2 FQNNGV. The CDR3 DNA sequence: TGTGCCAGCAGCTTAGAAGGGGTCCCGAACACTGAAGCTTTCTTT. Translated, it gives CASSLEGVPNTEAFF.

The chain employs TRBV15 and TRBJ2-2; D is possibly TRBD1 (6 bases). V was cut by 1 base and J by 1 base, with 22 bases left in between. The CDR3 is made up of 20 amino acids. The germline V gene encodes CDR1 LNHNV and CDR2 YYDKDF (reference sequence). The CDR3 bases are TGTGCCACCAGCAGAGCGAATTGGGCAGGGGACCGGTTGAACACCGGGGAGCTGTTTTTT. Amino acids: CATSRANWAGDRLNTGELFF.

In its sample, this clone was seen once. The rearrangement links TRBV11-2 to TRBJ2-7, with 7 nucleotides matching TRBD1. V lost 3 bases and J lost 0; bases outside the gene matches: 14. The germline V gene encodes CDR1 SGHAT and CDR2 FQNNGV. The CDR3 is 18 residues long. DNA of the CDR3: TGTGCCAGCAGCTTGGGACAGCCTTTCCGAATCCCCTCCTACGAGCAGTACTTC. Translation gives CASSLGQPFRIPSYEQYF.